A single sample gave rise to the 6 T cell receptor beta chains below, sequenced in a study of shared clonotypes between healthy human individuals. This table comes from immunoSEQ multiplex PCR, and its TCRdb copy is limited to in-frame clones, with some not included. The sample consists of a few million clones, approximately 94% of them appearing once. Sequenced: naive CD4+ T cells sorted from blood. Described subset: CD45RA+ positively selected. The receptors here all came from a man aged 18 to 29 in good health.

The rearrangement links TRBV7-9 to TRBJ1-2, with no clear D. Trimming took 4 bases from V and 4 from J, leaving 10 bases between them. CDR3 length equals 13 residues. Germline V gene lookup returns CDR1 SEHNR and CDR2 FQNEAQ (reference sequence). The CDR3 nucleotides are TGTGCCAGCAGCTCTTCTGGTGGCTATGGCTACACCTTC. It codes for CASSSSGGYGYTF.

In its sample, this clone was seen once. The chain joins TRBV6-5 to TRBJ1-2; D gene ambiguous. Germline CDR1 reads MNHEY; CDR2 reads SVGAGI. V dropped 2 bases and J dropped 5 bases, with 6 bases sitting between them. The CDR3 sequence is 12 residues long. CDR3 in DNA: TGTGCCAGCAGTTACATCGGTTATGGCTACACCTTC. The encoded protein is CASSYIGYGYTF.

This chain connects TRBV6-1 to TRBJ2-7; TRBD1 might be the D (5 bases). CDR3 length: 12 residues. The V and J ends lost 6 bases and 4 bases respectively, with 10 bases between them. Germline V gene data show CDR1 as MNHNS and CDR2 as SASEGT. For the CDR3, the DNA is TGTGCCAGCAGCCTCGACAGATACGAGCAGTACTTC. Its protein product is CASSLDRYEQYF.

This clone was seen a single time. The rearrangement uses TRBV9 and TRBJ2-7, with 9 positions matching TRBD1. Germline CDR1 SGDLS, CDR2 YYNGEE. The CDR3 is 17 residues long. V was pared by 0 bases and J by 6 bases, with 13 bases of the junction left unmatched. DNA for the CDR3: TGTGCCAGCAGCGTAGACGGACAGGGGCCCACCCGGGGCGAGCAGTACTTC. Amino acids: CASSVDGQGPTRGEQYF.

The chain couples TRBV19 to TRBJ2-7; unclear D gene. Germline V gene lookup returns CDR1 LNHDA and CDR2 SQIVND (reference sequence). Trimming left V 3 bases short and J 0 bases short, with 9 bases between. The CDR3 is 14 amino acids. CDR3: CASSMSHISYEQYF. CDR3 DNA: TGTGCCAGTAGTATGTCGCACATCTCCTACGAGCAGTACTTC.

V and J are TRBV9 and TRBJ2-3; 7 bases line up with TRBD2. CDR1 and CDR2 from the germline V gene are SGDLS and YYNGEE. CDR3 length: 15 residues. Trimming removed 4 bases from V and 1 base from J; junction bases left unmatched: 6. This CDR3 is CASSPQAGGTDTQYF. In DNA, the CDR3 is TGTGCCAGCAGCCCTCAGGCGGGGGGCACAGATACGCAGTATTTT.